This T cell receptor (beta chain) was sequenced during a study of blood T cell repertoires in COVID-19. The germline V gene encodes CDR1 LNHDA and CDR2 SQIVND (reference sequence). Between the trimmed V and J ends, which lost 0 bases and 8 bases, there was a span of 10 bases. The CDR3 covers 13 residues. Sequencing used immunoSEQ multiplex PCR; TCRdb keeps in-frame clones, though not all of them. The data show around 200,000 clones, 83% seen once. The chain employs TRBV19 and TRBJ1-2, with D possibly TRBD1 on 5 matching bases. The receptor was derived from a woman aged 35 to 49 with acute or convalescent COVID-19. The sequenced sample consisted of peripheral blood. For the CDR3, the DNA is TGTGCCAGTAGTATAGACAGGGCGAAAGGCTACACCTTC. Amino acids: CASSIDRAKGYTF.